This T cell receptor (beta chain) was sequenced in a study of OX40 agonist ivuxolimab in advanced cancers. Study in general: An anti-OX40 (CD134) antibody with agonistic activity, ivuxolimab, was administered to patients. While on treatment, patients had intravenous ivuxolimab at 0.01 to 10 mg/kg every 2 weeks. Patients enrolled in dose escalation were diagnosed with hepatocellular carcinoma, melanoma, renal cell or head and neck cancer.

V was pared by 0 bases and J by 3 bases, with 5 bases between. Germline V CDR1 and CDR2: LGHNA, YSLEER. There are 13 residues in the CDR3. In regard to this clone: Its antigen is not identified.

Libraries were prepared by immunoSEQ multiplex PCR; TCRdb keeps only in-frame clonotypes and omits some of them. The sample holds about 61,000 clones; about 91% are singletons and the top ten take more than 15%. Broader study findings: It was also the case that some nonresponders had low normalized T-cell clonal expansion.

The chain employs TRBV4-3 and TRBJ2-5; D call uncertain. The receptor comes from an adult with an advanced solid tumor such as melanoma, head and neck, liver or kidney cancer. The sequenced sample was CD4+ or CD8+ T cells sorted from blood, obtained in a trial of the OX40 agonist ivuxolimab. In nucleotides, the CDR3 is TGCGCCAGCAGCCAAGATTACGAAGAGACCCAGTACTTC. It translates to CASSQDYEETQYF.